This T cell receptor beta chain was captured by sequencing in a study of blood T cell repertoires in COVID-19. Whole-study context: Samples taken during acute and convalescent COVID-19 were collected in the United States, Italy and Spain. PBMCs, B-cell-depleted T cells, or T cells were the source of the cDNA or gDNA that made up the material.

This CDR3 has 15 amino acids. The germline CDR1 and CDR2 sequences are LNHDA and SQIVND (reference sequence). V shed 3 bases and J 6 bases; nucleotides not matched to a gene: 6. As handled by the study authors: Nucleated cell number was recorded as an estimate derived from reference gene primer amplification. Here immunoSEQ multiplex PCR was the method, and the copy in TCRdb shows in-frame clones only, minus some. The V and J calls and the clone size are those of that table, but D and trimming were determined from the DNA. This repertoire shows some 340,000 clones, about 85% found once; its top ten account for roughly 3.6%.

The clonotype originates from a woman under 30 with acute or convalescent COVID-19. Sequenced input: peripheral blood. The chain joins TRBV19 to TRBJ2-1; 9 bases line up with TRBD2. The CDR3 DNA reads TGTGCCAGTAGTATGGTTAGCGGGAGCCCCAATGAGCAGTTCTTC. Translated, it gives CASSMVSGSPNEQFF.